The entry below gives a single T cell receptor (beta chain) sequence along with its context. This CDR3 has 15 residues. Trimming pared 5 bases from V and 2 bases from J, leaving 16 bases between. The germline CDR1 and CDR2 sequences are SGHNT and YYREEE (reference sequence). This entry is derived from a study of technical replicates of blood from a few donors. The method was immunoSEQ multiplex PCR; TCRdb's version includes in-frame clones alone and lacks a portion of them. The sample shows under 85,000 clones, 80% to 95% of them seen only once. The source of this sequence is a human donor in good health. This chain connects TRBV5-4 to TRBJ2-5; D possibly corresponds to TRBD1 (7 bases). What was sequenced was T cells isolated from PBMCs. CDR3 coding DNA: TGTGCCAGCAGGGCGGGACAGCTCTTACAAGAGACCCAGTACTTC. This sequence encodes CASRAGQLLQETQYF.